One T cell receptor (beta chain) is described in this entry. These data are taken from a study of technical replicates of blood from a few donors. With V trimmed by 6 bases and J by 1 base, 11 bases remained unmatched. Germline lookup yields CDR1 LNHDA and CDR2 SQIVND (reference sequence). The CDR3 has 19 amino acids. Clones were read by immunoSEQ multiplex PCR, and TCRdb kept only the in-frame ones, dropping some. This table has 95,000 to 100,000 clones, under 97% appearing once. The clonotype was recovered from a human donor in good health. Input material: T cells isolated from PBMCs. The rearrangement uses TRBV19 and TRBJ2-6; 11 bases are a match to TRBD1. For the CDR3, the DNA is TGTGCCAGTAGCCTTCCGGGGGGACAGGGGGAGTCTGGGGCCAACGTCCTGACTTTC. It yields the protein CASSLPGGQGESGANVLTF.